This TCR beta chain was observed in a study of shared clonotypes between healthy human individuals. Germline assignment: CDR1 MNHNY and CDR2 SVGAGI (reference sequence). CDR3 length equals 13 residues. V trimming: 4 bases; J trimming: 6 bases; junction bases outside the gene matches: 6. Cells designated naive CD8 were CD45RO-negative and were positively selected for CCR7, with terminally differentiated effector memory CD45RA+ cells excluded. Samples underwent the assay at deep level. Assay used: immunoSEQ multiplex PCR; TCRdb lists only in-frame clones, some missing. This repertoire shows about 2 million clones, about 95% found once; its top ten account for 0.9% to 1.3%.

This clonotype was obtained from a man between 18 and 29 years old in good health. The chain has TRBV6-6 and TRBJ2-7, with 7 positions matching TRBD1. Material for sequencing was naive CD8+ T cells sorted from blood. Written as DNA, the CDR3 is TGTGCCAGCAGTTGGGACAGAGCGATCGAGCAGTACTTC. It encodes CASSWDRAIEQYF.